This T cell receptor (beta chain) comes out of a study of T cell responses to AZD1222 COVID-19 vaccine. Study observations and caveats: When two AZD1222 doses had been given, Spike-specific TCR breadth and depth rose.

Comments on this clone: Its antigen remains unknown.

Using immunoSEQ multiplex PCR, the repertoire was profiled, and TCRdb retains in-frame clones only, with some absent. The sample yields 100,000 to 130,000 clones, around nine tenths seen once. Between the trimmed V and J ends, which lost 4 bases and 11 bases, there was a span of 12 bases. Germline V gene data show CDR1 as ENHRY and CDR2 as SYGVKD. This CDR3 is built from 12 residues. Material: peripheral blood, obtained on day 0 of MenACWY control vaccination. The receptor comes from an adult in good health. V is TRBV10-3 and J is TRBJ1-5; maybe TRBD1 (6 bases). CDR3 amino acids: CAISAQGRTQHF. As DNA, the CDR3 is TGTGCCATCAGTGCGCAGGGGAGGACCCAGCATTTT.